These 28 T cell receptor beta chains were all obtained from the same sample, sequenced in a study of response to subunit inactivated influenza vaccine. TCRdb reprocessed the RT-PCR reads via MiXCR and lists one record per CDR3 protein. The sample records some 800,000 distinct CDR3 sequences, approximately 21% being singletons. Material: PBMCs from blood, obtained about 5 days after vaccination. The receptors were gathered from a man in his fifties or sixties who received an inactivated influenza vaccine.

The sample holds one count of this clonotype. An end of the junction differs from the germline gene, which may be a read error. The rearrangement uses TRBV7-9 and TRBJ1-4; a weak D match, TRBD1 (5 bases). The germline gives CDR1 SEHNR, CDR2 FQNEAQ (reference sequence). This CDR3 has 15 amino acids. The CDR3 DNA follows: TGTGCCAGCAGCGAATCCGGGACGGCGAATGAAAAACTGCTTTTT. Residues: CASSESGTANEKLLF.

This sequence joins TRBV20-1 and TRBJ2-5; possibly TRBD1 or TRBD2 for D (6 bases each). Germline V lookup: CDR1 DFQATT, CDR2 SNEGSKA (reference sequence). This CDR3 is built from 15 residues. V shed 5 bases and J shed 2 bases, with 18 bases lying between them. The CDR3 region is CSAGFVGGRQETQYF. CDR3 DNA sequence: TGCAGTGCTGGGTTTGTGGGGGGCCGACAAGAGACCCAGTACTTC.

This chain's CDR3 is CSAPIRGGGTEAFF. The CDR3 bases are TGCAGTGCTCCGATTAGGGGGGGTGGGACTGAAGCTTTCTTT. The rearrangement uses TRBV20-1 and TRBJ1-1; D perhaps matches TRBD1 (6 bases). Germline values: CDR1 DFQATT, CDR2 SNEGSKA (reference sequence). The CDR3 totals 14 residues. Trimming stripped 5 bases from V and 5 bases from J, with 18 bases between.

This clonotype was counted between two and nine times. The V and J genes are TRBV6-5 and TRBJ2-1, with D tentatively TRBD2 (6 bases). The germline gives CDR1 MNHEY, CDR2 SVGAGI. The CDR3 is made up of 15 amino acids. V lost 2 bases and J 3 bases, leaving 11 bases between the germline ends. The CDR3, as DNA: TGTGCCAGCAGTTACCGGGAGCTCGGCTACAATGAGCAGTTCTTC. Protein sequence: CASSYRELGYNEQFF.

This chain links TRBV20-1 with TRBJ2-5; 7 bases are a match to TRBD1. V was pared by 0 bases and J by 2 bases, with 6 bases of the junction left unmatched. The CDR3 loop spans 15 amino acids. The germline CDR1 and CDR2 sequences are DFQATT and SNEGSKA (reference sequence). The CDR3 region has the DNA TGCAGTGCTAGAGATCTGAGGGGGCGTCAAGAGACCCAGTACTTC. Encoded protein: CSARDLRGRQETQYF.

This clonotype was found a few times. The gene calls are TRBV12-3 or TRBV12-4 and TRBJ2-7; D is uncertain. Trimming took 1 base from V and 3 from J, leaving 7 bases between them. The CDR3 contains 13 residues. The CDR3 sequence: CASSLVINYEQYF. CDR3 DNA sequence: TGTGCCAGCAGTTTAGTGATAAACTACGAGCAGTACTTC.

The count of this clonotype is one. J is TRBJ2-4 and V is TRBV21-1. TRBV21-1 is designated a pseudogene. The CDR3 is made up of 12 amino acids. The CDR3 region is CASSKSKNIQYF. The CDR3 DNA reads as TGTGCCAGCAGCAAAAGCAAAAACATTCAGTACTTC.

This clonotype was observed a handful of times. The V gene is TRBV12-3 or TRBV12-4, the J gene TRBJ2-2; possibly TRBD2 for D (6 bases). Trimming took off 3 bases at V and 5 bases at J, with 16 bases between the two ends. The length of the CDR3 is 16 residues. The CDR3 nucleotides read TGTGCCAGCAGTTTCCAGGGACTGTGGGGGACCGGGGAGCTGTTTTTT. It is translated as CASSFQGLWGTGELFF.

V is TRBV7-9 and J is TRBJ2-5; 11 nucleotides line up with TRBD1. The V segment lost 4 bases and the J segment 1 base; nucleotides outside the gene matches: 5. The CDR3 loop spans 16 amino acids. The germline V gene has CDR1 SEHNR and CDR2 FQNEAQ (reference sequence). The CDR3 loop reads CASSYPGQGVQETQYF. CDR3 sequence (DNA): TGTGCCAGCAGCTACCCGGGACAGGGGGTCCAAGAGACCCAGTACTTC.

This clonotype was seen more than once but under ten times. The chain combines TRBV28 with TRBJ2-1; 11 nucleotides match TRBD2. The J segment lost 9 bases and the V segment lost 5 bases, leaving 9 bases of the junction unmatched. This CDR3 has 15 amino acids. Germline-derived CDR1 and CDR2 are MDHEN and SYDVKM. The CDR3 sequence is CASSPPGLAVGEQFF. CDR3 DNA sequence: TGTGCCAGCAGTCCCCCGGGACTAGCGGTTGGTGAGCAGTTCTTC.

A few counts support this clonotype. The CDR3 loop is CASSFVGELVEQYF. In DNA, the CDR3 is TGTGCCAGCAGCTTCGTAGGAGAGTTAGTCGAGCAGTACTTC. The V call is TRBV7-9, the J call TRBJ2-7; D gene unclear. CDR1 is SEHNR, CDR2 FQNEAQ, per germline (reference sequence). V lost 3 bases, J lost 6 bases, and 15 bases lay in between. This CDR3 contains 14 residues. Together with reference TRBV7-9 and TRBJ2-7, the CDR3 gives the full variable domain: DTGVSQNPRHKITKRGQNVTFRCDPISEHNRLYWYRQTLGQGPEFLTYFQNEAQLEKSRLLSDRFSAERPKGSFSTLEIQRTEQGDSAMYLCASSFVGELVEQYFGPGTRLTVT.

This clonotype was counted between two and nine times. V and J are TRBV28 and TRBJ2-7, with TRBD1 matching over 9 bases. Germline V gene sequence: CDR1 MDHEN, CDR2 SYDVKM. This CDR3 is 16 amino acids long. J gave up 4 bases and V 7 bases, and 14 bases lay outside the gene matches. In DNA form, the CDR3 reads TGTGCCAGCACCCCTTCCGGGACAGGGACGAGGTACGAGCAGTACTTC. Amino acids: CASTPSGTGTRYEQYF.

This clonotype showed up just a few times. The chain couples TRBV5-1 to TRBJ2-3; 9 nucleotides agree with TRBD2. This CDR3 comprises 15 residues. Germline V gene sequence: CDR1 SGHRS, CDR2 YFSETQ. V dropped 4 bases and J dropped 0; count of bases not matched to a gene: 3. Written as DNA, the CDR3 is TGCGCCAGCAGCGACACTAGCGGGAGCACAGATACGCAGTATTTT. It specifies CASSDTSGSTDTQYF.

The CDR3 reads CSARQGWPETQYF. CDR3 nucleotide sequence: TGCAGTGCTAGGCAGGGCTGGCCGGAGACCCAGTACTTC. The chain recombines TRBV20-1 with TRBJ2-5; D is perhaps TRBD1 (5 bases). Per germline, CDR1 DFQATT and CDR2 SNEGSKA (reference sequence). The V end lost 3 bases, the J end lost 5 bases, and 13 bases lay between the germline ends. The CDR3 runs to 13 residues.

The chain recombines TRBV7-8 with TRBJ2-7; TRBD2 matches 11 bases. The CDR3 runs 17 residues. Germline V gene data show CDR1 as SGHVS and CDR2 as FQNEAQ. The V gene end was trimmed by 3 bases and the J gene end by 0 bases; junction bases not matched to a gene: 7. CDR3 sequence (DNA): TGTGCCAGCAGCTTGGGGACTAGCGGTCCGAGCTCCTACGAGCAGTACTTC. Its translation: CASSLGTSGPSSYEQYF.

The chain employs TRBV7-9 and TRBJ2-1; either TRBD1 or TRBD2 may supply D (5 bases each). Trimming stripped 6 bases from V and 10 bases from J, with 16 bases between. The CDR3 consists of 13 residues. Germline values: CDR1 SEHNR, CDR2 FQNEAQ (reference sequence). The CDR3 DNA is TGTGCCAGCAGTCGGGACGGGGATCTCGAGCAGTTCTTC. As protein: CASSRDGDLEQFF.

The chain combines TRBV5-5 with TRBJ2-5, with TRBD2 identical over 11 bases. Germline-derived CDR1 and CDR2 are SGHKS and YYEKEE (reference sequence). The CDR3 length is 14 residues. Trimming cost V 4 bases and J 5 bases; bases outside gene matches: 4. The CDR3 DNA reads as TGTGCCAGCAGCCCTAGCGGGGGGTTCGAGACCCAGTACTTC. This encodes CASSPSGGFETQYF.

This chain connects TRBV4-1 to TRBJ2-7; D is unresolved. The V gene lost 3 bases and the J gene lost 1 base, with 19 bases spanning the gap. Germline assignment: CDR1 MGHRA and CDR2 YSYEKL. This CDR3 contains 17 residues. The CDR3 nucleotides read TGCGCCAGCAGCCAGCTTACCCTAGACAAAACATCCTACGAGCAGTACTTC. It codes for CASSQLTLDKTSYEQYF.

The rearrangement links TRBV7-2 to TRBJ2-5; TRBD1 agrees at 10 bases. The CDR3 runs to 17 residues. Trimming removed 4 bases from V and 4 bases from J; junction bases left unmatched: 12. CDR1 and CDR2 from the germline V gene are SGHTA and FQGNSA. In DNA, the CDR3 is TGTGCCAGCAGCTCTCGATCCGGGACAGGGGTCGGAGAGACCCAGTACTTC. This encodes CASSSRSGTGVGETQYF.

The V gene is TRBV9, the J gene TRBJ1-6; D is possibly TRBD1 (5 bases). Trimming cost V 4 bases and J 9 bases, with 14 bases left between them. CDR3 length: 14 residues. The germline gives CDR1 SGDLS, CDR2 YYNGEE. CDR3 residues: CASSPLYRGSPLHF. CDR3 DNA sequence: TGTGCCAGCAGCCCCCTTTATAGGGGTTCACCCCTCCACTTT.

The chain is built from TRBV11-1 and TRBJ2-3; 13 bases fit TRBD2. The CDR3 runs 18 residues. The J segment lost 0 bases and the V segment lost 5 bases, leaving 8 bases of the junction unmatched. Germline CDR1 is SGHAT and CDR2 is FQDESV (reference sequence). The CDR3, as DNA: TGTGCCAGCAGCCTGGGACTAGCGGGGCGAACTAGCACAGATACGCAGTATTTT. Translated, it gives CASSLGLAGRTSTDTQYF. The full variable domain, its missing parts supplied by reference TRBV11-1 and TRBJ2-3, is EAEVAQSPRYKITEKSQAVAFWCDPISGHATLYWYRQILGQGPELLVQFQDESVVDDSQLPKDRFSAERLKGVDSTLKIQPAELGDSAMYLCASSLGLAGRTSTDTQYFGPGTRLTVL.

CDR3: CASSLQRNNEQFF. The CDR3, as DNA: TGTGCCAGCAGTTTGCAGCGGAACAATGAGCAGTTCTTC. The rearrangement uses TRBV27 and TRBJ2-1; tentative D call: TRBD2 (5 bases). The CDR3 runs to 13 residues. The germline V gene has CDR1 MNHEY and CDR2 SMNVEV (reference sequence). The germline V and J ends were trimmed by 3 bases and 5 bases, with 8 bases remaining between them.

The V gene is TRBV28, the J gene TRBJ2-7, with 7 bases that match TRBD2. The length of the CDR3 is 13 residues. The J segment lost 7 bases and the V segment lost 5 bases, leaving 8 bases of the junction unmatched. The germline V gene encodes CDR1 MDHEN and CDR2 SYDVKM. CDR3 sequence (DNA): TGTGCCAGCAGTGACACGTGGGGGGGGGAGCAGTACTTC. It specifies CASSDTWGGEQYF.

This clonotype was found a few times. This rearrangement joins TRBV11-2 to TRBJ2-3; 14 nucleotides align to TRBD2. With V trimmed by 1 base and J by 0 bases, 3 bases remained unmatched. CDR1 is SGHAT and CDR2 is FQNNGV in the germline V gene. This CDR3 region has 18 residues. CDR3 in DNA: TGTGCCAGCAGCTTAGGACTAGCGGGGGGGTGGAGCACAGATACGCAGTATTTT. It codes for CASSLGLAGGWSTDTQYF.

The table lists this clonotype with many counts. V gene TRBV12-3 or TRBV12-4 combines with J gene TRBJ2-7; 7 nucleotides align to TRBD2. The CDR3 is 13 residues long. V was clipped by 5 bases and J by 0 bases; unmatched bases: 1. In nucleotides, the CDR3 is TGTGCCAGCAGTCGGGACTACTCCTACGAGCAGTACTTC. It translates to CASSRDYSYEQYF.

This clonotype was found a few times. The CDR3 nucleotides read TGCGCCAGCAGCCAAGATTCGGGACAGGCCGCCAAAAACATTCAGTACTTC. Translated: CASSQDSGQAAKNIQYF. V usage is TRBV4-1 and J usage is TRBJ2-4, with TRBD1 matching over 8 bases. The CDR3 loop spans 17 amino acids. Germline trimming cut 0 bases from V and 1 base from J; bases unmatched to any gene: 5. Germline CDR1 reads MGHRA; CDR2 reads YSYEKL.

This clonotype was seen a handful of times. J is TRBJ1-2 and V is TRBV29-1, with D perhaps TRBD1 (6 bases). The germline gives CDR1 SQVTM, CDR2 ANQGSEA. The germline V and J ends were trimmed by 3 bases and 3 bases, with 8 bases remaining between them. This CDR3 is 12 amino acids long. The CDR3 sequence: CSVDRGYYGYTF. CDR3 DNA sequence: TGCAGCGTTGACAGGGGATACTATGGCTACACCTTC.

J is TRBJ2-7 and V is TRBV5-5; 12 bases are a match to TRBD2. The V gene's germline CDR1 is SGHKS and CDR2 YYEKEE (reference sequence). The CDR3 has 15 residues. Unmatched junction bases numbered 9, after V lost 5 bases and J lost 6 bases. CDR3 in amino acids: CASRRTSGNPPEQYF. As DNA, the CDR3 is TGTGCCAGCAGGCGGACTAGCGGGAACCCCCCCGAGCAGTACTTC.